This T cell receptor beta chain was identified in a study of T-cell memory formation after mild COVID-19. Study details: Most TCR clusters belonged to a single donor.

5'RACE, which relied on constant-segment primers, yielded TCR alpha and TCR beta cDNA libraries carrying sample barcodes and UMIs. TCRdb redid the calling of the 5' RACE reads with MiXCR, one entry per CDR3 protein. The sample shows over 55,000 distinct CDR3 sequences, over 9% of them seen only once. This clonotype has more than one count but fewer than ten. The antigen is undetermined. Findings of the study overall: Pre-infection memory carried some responding clones, suggesting that cross-reactive memory joined. Contracting clones from day 15 to 85 showed balanced CD4/CD8; later expanders favored CD4+.

The CDR3 has 13 amino acids. Germline values: CDR1 KGHSH, CDR2 LQKENI. Deletions cut 2 bases from V and 6 bases from J, with 11 bases between. The material sequenced was PBMCs or a T cell subset sorted from them (not recorded which). The rearrangement uses TRBV18 and TRBJ2-7; tentative D call: TRBD2 (6 bases). This TCR was recovered from a man aged 18 to 29 who had mild COVID-19 (a few samples of this study predate the infection). Cell type and time point are not known. The CDR3 region has the DNA TGTGCCAGCTCACCAAGGACTAAGGGCGAGCAGTACGTC. This sequence encodes CASSPRTKGEQYV.